The 25 T cell receptor beta chains presented below share a single source sample, sequenced in a study of shared clonotypes between healthy human individuals. Method: immunoSEQ multiplex PCR; TCRdb's copy keeps in-frame clones and lacks some. The repertoire holds roughly 330,000 clones, with about 74% as singletons. Material: memory CD4+ T cells sorted from blood. Subset indicated: CD45RA-negative fraction. Source of these receptors: a man in his thirties or forties in good health.

This chain uses TRBV5-1 with TRBJ2-5, with 7 bases that match TRBD1. V lost 1 base, J lost 9 bases, and 15 bases stayed unmatched. In germline, CDR1 is SGHRS, CDR2 YFSETQ. The CDR3 runs 16 residues. This CDR3 reads CASSLSRTGPGLPQYF. CDR3 coding DNA: TGCGCCAGCAGCTTGAGTAGGACAGGCCCGGGGCTGCCCCAGTACTTC.

The chain recombines TRBV9 with TRBJ2-7, with 10 bases that match TRBD1. The CDR3 runs to 15 residues. V was clipped by 4 bases and J by 3 bases; unmatched bases: 7. From germline, CDR1 is SGDLS and CDR2 YYNGEE. The CDR3 reads CASSSGQGGFYEQYF. The CDR3 nucleotides are TGTGCCAGCAGCAGTGGACAGGGGGGATTCTACGAGCAGTACTTC. Using reference TRBV9 and TRBJ2-7 for the parts outside the CDR3, the full variable domain is DSGVTQTPKHLITATGQRVTLRCSPRSGDLSVYWYQQSLDQGLQFLIQYYNGEERAKGNILERFSAQQFPDLHSELNLSSLELGDSALYFCASSSGQGGFYEQYFGPGTRLTVT.

V and J are TRBV2 and TRBJ2-5, with D possibly TRBD1 on 5 matching bases. Germline lookup yields CDR1 SNHLY and CDR2 FYNNEI. The V end lost 6 bases, the J end lost 2 bases, and 16 bases lay between the germline ends. The CDR3 has 15 residues. The CDR3 DNA is TGTGCCAGCAGAAAGATAAGGGGCGGACAAGAGACCCAGTACTTC. It is translated as CASRKIRGGQETQYF. The complete variable domain, with remaining parts taken from reference TRBV2 and TRBJ2-5, reads EPEVTQTPSHQVTQMGQEVILRCVPISNHLYFYWYRQILGQKVEFLVSFYNNEISEKSEIFDDQFSVERPDGSNFTLKIRSTKLEDSAMYFCASRKIRGGQETQYFGPGTRLLVL.

There are a few counts of this clone. The chain recombines TRBV2 with TRBJ1-5; 7 bases fit TRBD1. Looked up from germline, CDR1 is SNHLY and CDR2 is FYNNEI. V lost 3 bases to trimming and J lost 4 bases; unmatched junction nucleotides: 6. This CDR3 has 15 amino acids. CDR3 amino acids: CASSDRGQANQPQHF. The CDR3 DNA is TGTGCCAGCAGTGATAGGGGGCAAGCAAATCAGCCCCAGCATTTT.

The chain employs TRBV5-6 and TRBJ1-3; TRBD1 is a possible D gene (5 bases). Trimming removed 0 bases from V and 2 bases from J, with 9 bases in between. The germline CDR1 and CDR2 sequences are SGHDT and YYEEEE. This CDR3 contains 15 residues. CDR3 loop: CASSLVGGTGNTIYF. The CDR3 coding sequence is TGTGCCAGCAGCTTGGTTGGGGGTACTGGAAACACCATATATTTT.

This clone appeared once. The CDR3 DNA is TGTGCCAGCTCACCATTCCCCATTACAGATACGCAGTATTTT. It yields the protein CASSPFPITDTQYF. V usage is TRBV18 and J usage is TRBJ2-3; D not resolved. Germline V lookup: CDR1 KGHSH, CDR2 LQKENI. This CDR3 is built from 14 residues. Between the trimmed V and J ends, which lost 2 bases and 3 bases, there was a span of 9 bases. The full variable domain, with the rest looked up from reference TRBV18 and TRBJ2-3, is NAGVMQNPRHLVRRRGQEARLRCSPMKGHSHVYWYRQLPEEGLKFMVYLQKENIIDESGMPKERFSAEFPKEGPSILRIQQVVRGDSAAYFCASSPFPITDTQYFGPGTRLTVL.

This clone showed up just a few times. V is TRBV19 and J is TRBJ2-3, with D maybe TRBD1 (7 bases). The V end lost 8 bases, the J end lost 3 bases, and 15 bases lay between the germline ends. In germline, CDR1 is LNHDA, CDR2 SQIVND (reference sequence). The length of the CDR3 is 14 residues. For the CDR3, the DNA is TGTGCCAGTCGACTCGCGGGACAGACAGATACGCAGTATTTT. Translated: CASRLAGQTDTQYF.

The chain links TRBV19 to TRBJ2-1; 10 positions match TRBD1. This CDR3 spans 17 amino acids. Germline CDR1 reads LNHDA; CDR2 reads SQIVND (reference sequence). After removal of 4 bases from V and 1 base from J, the junction contained 7 bases not matched to a gene. The CDR3 here is CASSRTGGLRSYNEQFF. The CDR3 bases are TGTGCCAGTAGTAGGACAGGGGGTTTAAGGTCCTACAATGAGCAGTTCTTC.

This rearrangement joins TRBV14 to TRBJ2-7; D remains ambiguous. The germline gives CDR1 SGHDN, CDR2 FVKESK. Trimming pared 1 base from V and 5 bases from J, leaving 15 bases between. The CDR3 runs 15 residues. CDR3 in amino acids: CASSQVEGFPNEQYF. For the CDR3, the DNA is TGTGCCAGCAGCCAAGTTGAAGGTTTTCCTAACGAGCAGTACTTC.

At least ten counts were recorded for this clone. J is TRBJ2-3 and V is TRBV6-5; tentatively, D is TRBD2 (6 bases). CDR1 is MNHEY, CDR2 SVGAGI, per germline. CDR3 length: 15 amino acids. Trimming took 5 bases from V and 3 from J, leaving 15 bases between them. The CDR3 coding sequence is TGTGCCAGCAGTCCATCCGGGAGAGCGACAGATACGCAGTATTTT. Residues: CASSPSGRATDTQYF.

This chain uses TRBV12-2 with TRBJ2-7; the table calls TRBD1, which could not be checked here. TRBV12-2 is recorded as a pseudogene. CDR3 length equals 14 residues. The CDR3 region has the DNA TGTGCAAGTCGCTGTAACAGGGACGTCTGCGAGCAGTACTTC. This gives the protein CASRCNRDVCEQYF.

The chain joins TRBV2 to TRBJ2-5, with D possibly being TRBD2 (5 bases). The CDR3 has 13 residues. Trimming pared 4 bases from V and 5 bases from J, leaving 11 bases between. CDR1 and CDR2 from the germline V gene are SNHLY and FYNNEI. In DNA, the CDR3 is TGTGCCAGCAGTGGATACGGCGGGGAGACCCAGTACTTC. Encoded protein: CASSGYGGETQYF.

The chain has TRBV6-5 and TRBJ1-5; 7 positions match TRBD1. The CDR3 sequence is 13 residues long. The germline CDR1 and CDR2 sequences are MNHEY and SVGAGI. V lost 7 bases, J lost 2 bases, and 2 bases stayed unmatched. CDR3 coding DNA: TGTGCCAGCAAAGGGACAGGCAATCAGCCCCAGCATTTT. Amino acids: CASKGTGNQPQHF.

V usage is TRBV5-1 and J usage is TRBJ1-2; D is possibly TRBD1 (5 bases). Germline V CDR1 and CDR2: SGHRS, YFSETQ. There are 14 residues in the CDR3. Between the trimmed V and J ends, which lost 0 bases and 5 bases, there was a span of 11 bases. The CDR3 bases are TGCGCCAGCAGCTTGGCCGGGACGGATTATGGCTACACCTTC. It specifies CASSLAGTDYGYTF.

V is TRBV5-6 and J is TRBJ2-1, with 8 bases fitting TRBD2. The V gene's germline CDR1 is SGHDT and CDR2 YYEEEE. Trimming at V came to 4 bases and at J to 4 bases, leaving 7 bases not matched to a gene. CDR3 length: 15 residues. The CDR3 bases are TGTGCCAGCAGCGCTAGCGGGCCCCCATACAATGAGCAGTTCTTC. It translates to CASSASGPPYNEQFF.

The rearrangement joins TRBV7-9 to TRBJ2-2, with TRBD2 matching over 12 bases. The CDR3 extends over 14 amino acids. CDR1 and CDR2 from the germline V gene are SEHNR and FQNEAQ (reference sequence). V shed 10 bases and J 5 bases; nucleotides not matched to a gene: 5. The CDR3 loop reads CATSTSGGTGELFF. In DNA, the CDR3 is TGTGCCACCTCCACTAGCGGGGGGACCGGGGAGCTGTTTTTT. The full variable domain, its missing parts supplied by reference TRBV7-9 and TRBJ2-2, is DTGVSQNPRHKITKRGQNVTFRCDPISEHNRLYWYRQTLGQGPEFLTYFQNEAQLEKSRLLSDRFSAERPKGSFSTLEIQRTEQGDSAMYLCATSTSGGTGELFFGEGSRLTVL.

J is TRBJ2-1 and V is TRBV5-1, with 7 positions matching TRBD2. CDR3 length equals 15 residues. Per the germline V gene, CDR1 is SGHRS and CDR2 is YFSETQ. V shed 0 bases, J shed 7 bases, and the junction held 7 bases outside the gene matches. CDR3 nucleotide sequence: TGCGCCAGCAGCTTGGCGGCGGGAGTAGCGAATGAGCAGTTCTTC. Amino acid sequence: CASSLAAGVANEQFF.

This chain links TRBV13 with TRBJ2-2; 7 bases are shared with TRBD2. The V gene's germline CDR1 is PRHDT and CDR2 FYEKMQ (reference sequence). The CDR3 has 15 amino acids. Trimming removed 1 base from V and 4 bases from J; junction bases left unmatched: 3. The DNA for the CDR3 is TGTGCCAGCAGCTTAGCTAGCGGATTCACCGGGGAGCTGTTTTTT. This gives the protein CASSLASGFTGELFF.

This chain joins TRBV7-3 and TRBJ2-1; 7 nucleotides align to TRBD1. Trimming took 2 bases from V and 7 from J; bases not matched to a gene: 11. Germline values: CDR1 SGHTA, CDR2 FQGTGA. The CDR3 covers 16 residues. The CDR3 bases are TGTGCCAGCAGCTTATTGTCGGGGACAGACTCGAATGAGCAGTTCTTC. Protein: CASSLLSGTDSNEQFF. Together with reference TRBV7-3 and TRBJ2-1, the CDR3 gives the full variable domain: GAGVSQTPSNKVTEKGKYVELRCDPISGHTALYWYRQSLGQGPEFLIYFQGTGAADDSGLPNDRFFAVRPEGSVSTLKIQRTERGDSAVYLCASSLLSGTDSNEQFFGPGTRLTVL.

The chain links TRBV5-1 to TRBJ2-3, with D possibly matching TRBD2 (5 bases). Germline V CDR1 and CDR2: SGHRS, YFSETQ. There are 14 residues in the CDR3. Deletions cut 2 bases from V and 5 bases from J, with 12 bases between. CDR3 DNA sequence: TGCGCCAGCAGCTTATCGGGGTCGGTAGATACGCAGTATTTT. Its translation: CASSLSGSVDTQYF.

V is TRBV19 and J is TRBJ1-3; D unclear. The CDR3 is 16 amino acids. The germline gives CDR1 LNHDA, CDR2 SQIVND (reference sequence). The V and J ends lost 3 bases and 0 bases respectively, with 12 bases between them. The CDR3 DNA is TGTGCCAGTAGTATGAGCGGGATAGGCTCTGGAAACACCATATATTTT. This sequence encodes CASSMSGIGSGNTIYF. Looking up the rest from reference TRBV19 and TRBJ1-3 gives the full variable domain: DGGITQSPKYLFRKEGQNVTLSCEQNLNHDAMYWYRQDPGQGLRLIYYSQIVNDFQKGDIAEGYSVSREKKESFPLTVTSAQKNPTAFYLCASSMSGIGSGNTIYFGEGSWLTVV.

The rearrangement links TRBV7-3 to TRBJ2-1; D possibly matches TRBD1 or TRBD2 (6 bases each). The CDR3 spans 16 residues. Germline V gene sequence: CDR1 SGHTA, CDR2 FQGTGA. The germline V and J ends were trimmed by 3 bases and 7 bases, with 19 bases remaining between them. Here the CDR3 DNA reads TGTGCCAGCAGCTTCCTTTCGAGGGGGAGCGGGAATGAGCAGTTCTTC. This encodes CASSFLSRGSGNEQFF.

This chain joins TRBV2 and TRBJ2-3, with D perhaps matching TRBD1 or TRBD2 (5 bases each). CDR3 length equals 15 residues. Trimming took 5 bases from V and 1 from J, leaving 13 bases between them. CDR1 is SNHLY, CDR2 FYNNEI, per germline. The CDR3, as DNA: TGTGCCAGCAGTCTACAGAGAGGGGGCACAGATACGCAGTATTTT. This sequence encodes CASSLQRGGTDTQYF.

This clone was seen repeatedly, ten times or more. This CDR3 is also generated by other DNA sequences in the sample. V is TRBV20-1 and J is TRBJ1-4; D gene unclear. V gave up 5 bases and J gave up 8 bases, with 9 bases separating them. The length of the CDR3 is 11 residues. CDR1 is DFQATT and CDR2 is SNEGSKA in the germline V gene (reference sequence). Here the CDR3 DNA reads TGCAGTGCTCGCTCGGGGGAAAAACTGTTTTTT. Amino acid sequence: CSARSGEKLFF.

DNA of the CDR3: TGCAGCGCCGCCGGACAGGGGAACACTGAAGCTTTCTTT. Residues: CSAAGQGNTEAFF. The chain carries TRBV29-1 and TRBJ1-1; 8 nucleotides align to TRBD1. The CDR3 contains 13 residues. Germline V CDR1 and CDR2: SQVTM, ANQGSEA. The V and J ends lost 7 bases and 1 base, in that order; junction bases with no gene match: 5.